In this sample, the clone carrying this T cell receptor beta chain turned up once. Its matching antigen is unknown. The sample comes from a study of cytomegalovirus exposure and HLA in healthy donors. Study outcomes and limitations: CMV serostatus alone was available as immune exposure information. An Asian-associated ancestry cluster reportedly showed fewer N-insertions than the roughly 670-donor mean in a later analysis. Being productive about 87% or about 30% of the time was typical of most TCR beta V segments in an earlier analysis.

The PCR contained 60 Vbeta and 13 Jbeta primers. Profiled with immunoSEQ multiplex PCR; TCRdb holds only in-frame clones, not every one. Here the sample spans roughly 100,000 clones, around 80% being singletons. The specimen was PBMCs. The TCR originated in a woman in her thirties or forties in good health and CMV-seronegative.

CDR3 sequence: CASRPGTGYGYTF. The CDR3 DNA follows: TGTGCCAGCAGACCCGGGACAGGGTATGGCTACACCTTC. The chain combines TRBV28 with TRBJ1-2; 9 nucleotides match TRBD1. This CDR3 has 13 residues. Germline V CDR1 and CDR2: MDHEN, SYDVKM. V lost 6 bases to trimming and J lost 5 bases; unmatched junction nucleotides: 4.